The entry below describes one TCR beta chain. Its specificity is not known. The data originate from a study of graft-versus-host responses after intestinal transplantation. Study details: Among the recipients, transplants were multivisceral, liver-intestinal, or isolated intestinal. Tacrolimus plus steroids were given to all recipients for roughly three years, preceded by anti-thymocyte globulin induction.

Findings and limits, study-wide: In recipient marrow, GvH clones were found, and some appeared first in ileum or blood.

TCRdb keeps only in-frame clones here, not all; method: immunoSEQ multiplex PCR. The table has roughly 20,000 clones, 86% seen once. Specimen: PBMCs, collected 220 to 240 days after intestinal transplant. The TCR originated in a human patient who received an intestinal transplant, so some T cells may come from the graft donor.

CDR3 sequence reads: CASSLEGLAGVATQYF. The CDR3 DNA sequence: TGTGCCAGCAGCCTTGAAGGGCTAGCGGGGGTGGCTACGCAGTATTTT. J is TRBJ2-3 and V is TRBV9; 10 nucleotides agree with TRBD2. This CDR3 comprises 16 residues. V lost 4 bases, J lost 8 bases, and 13 bases stayed unmatched. CDR1 and CDR2 (germline): SGDLS, YYNGEE. The full variable domain, rest sourced from reference TRBV9 and TRBJ2-3, is DSGVTQTPKHLITATGQRVTLRCSPRSGDLSVYWYQQSLDQGLQFLIQYYNGEERAKGNILERFSAQQFPDLHSELNLSSLELGDSALYFCASSLEGLAGVATQYFGPGTRLTVL.